This T cell receptor (beta chain) was identified during a study of T-cell memory formation after mild COVID-19. Background on the study: In these data, TCR clusters were largely donor specific. Study results and caveats: Among clones peaking at day 37 in the second wave, SARS-CoV-2 specificity remained unconfirmed. Later expanders leaned toward CD4+, whereas clones contracting from day 15 to 85 were balanced CD4/CD8.

J gave up 6 bases and V 6 bases, and 6 bases lay outside the gene matches. The CDR3 spans 13 residues. Libraries for TCRalpha and TCRbeta carried sample barcodes and unique molecular identifiers via 5'RACE. Each CDR3 protein gets one entry after TCRdb re-called the 5' RACE reads with MiXCR. Of 300,000 to 400,000 distinct CDR3 sequences in the sample, approximately 15% were seen once. In its sample, this clonotype was seen a few times. No antigen is known for it. The TCR sequence derives from a man aged 18 to 30 who had mild COVID-19 (a few samples of this study predate the infection). Cell type and time point are not known. Sequenced material: PBMCs or a T cell subset sorted from them (not recorded which). This rearrangement joins TRBV12-3 or TRBV12-4 to TRBJ1-2; 8 nucleotides agree with TRBD1. In DNA, the CDR3 is TGTGCCAGCAGAGCCGACAGGGGAGATGGCTACACCTTC. Residues: CASRADRGDGYTF.